This T cell receptor (beta chain) was obtained from a study of Ad26.COV2.S vaccination and SARS-CoV-2 variants. In the study overall: Donor participated within the Ad26.COV2.S arm of the COV1001 trial. Each vaccinee took Ad26.COV2.S intramuscularly, once or twice 56 days apart.

Treatment: about 20 received Ad26.COV2.S at low or high dose, single or two shots; five or six received placebo; per-sample allocation not given. Specimens were obtained on day 63 following the first vaccine or placebo injection. Sequencing was performed with immunoSEQ multiplex PCR; in TCRdb, only in-frame clones are kept and a portion is missing. This sample yields 350,000 to 500,000 clones, of which 88% are seen a single time; 3.6% belongs to the top ten. V lost 1 base and J 6 bases, leaving 16 bases between the germline ends. The germline V gene has CDR1 SGHNT and CDR2 YENEEA. This CDR3 region has 15 residues.

This specimen was peripheral blood, taken in a trial of Ad26.COV2.S vaccine versus placebo. The gene calls are TRBV11-3 and TRBJ2-7, with a tentative D call TRBD1 (6 bases). The TCR was taken from a person aged 18 to 65 who received the Ad26.COV2.S COVID-19 vaccine or a placebo. The CDR3 protein is CASSLGTEQSGEQYF. Written as DNA, the CDR3 is TGTGCCAGCAGCTTAGGGACAGAACAATCGGGCGAGCAGTACTTC. The entire variable domain, with the rest obtained from reference TRBV11-3 and TRBJ2-7, is as follows: EAGVVQSPRYKIIEKKQPVAFWCNPISGHNTLYWYLQNLGQGPELLIRYENEEAVDDSQLPKDRFSAERLKGVDSTLKIQPAELGDSAVYLCASSLGTEQSGEQYFGPGTRLTVT.